The 16 T cell receptor beta chains below come from one sample, sequenced in a study of T cells in localized non-small cell lung cancer. Repertoires were generated with immunoSEQ multiplex PCR, while TCRdb's copy carries only in-frame clones and drops some. Of about 56,000 clones listed, about nine tenths are singletons. Sequencing was performed on peripheral blood, taken before any cancer treatment. These receptors were collected from a woman aged 35 to 75 with stage I lung adenocarcinoma.

The chain's CDR3 is CASSTDRQNTEAFF. In DNA, the CDR3 is TGCGCCAGCAGCACTGACAGACAGAACACTGAAGCTTTCTTT. The chain couples TRBV5-1 to TRBJ1-1; possible D gene TRBD1, 5 bases. The CDR3 spans 14 residues. Germline CDR1 reads SGHRS; CDR2 reads YFSETQ. The V end lost 4 bases, the J end lost 1 base, and 11 bases lay between the germline ends.

The rearrangement links TRBV19 to TRBJ1-5; D might be TRBD1 (6 bases). From germline, CDR1 is LNHDA and CDR2 SQIVND (reference sequence). V shed 2 bases and J shed 0 bases, with 14 bases lying between them. The CDR3 is 17 amino acids. CDR3 nucleotide sequence: TGTGCCAGTAGTATAAGGGGGGACTCCTATAGCAATCAGCCCCAGCATTTT. The encoded protein is CASSIRGDSYSNQPQHF.

This chain joins TRBV2 and TRBJ2-3, with TRBD1 matching over 8 bases. The ends lost 1 base at V and 5 bases at J; junction bases unmatched: 5. This CDR3 contains 15 residues. Germline V gives CDR1 SNHLY, CDR2 FYNNEI. The CDR3 nucleotides are TGTGCCAGCAGTGAAGAGACAGGGGACATAGATACGCAGTATTTT. It is translated as CASSEETGDIDTQYF.

This clone was recorded only once. The V and J genes are TRBV28 and TRBJ1-2; 7 nucleotides agree with TRBD1. V trimming: 0 bases; J trimming: 2 bases; junction bases outside the gene matches: 6. CDR3 length: 16 amino acids. CDR1 is MDHEN and CDR2 is SYDVKM in the germline V gene. In nucleotides, the CDR3 is TGTGCCAGCAGTTTATGGGCAGGGGGGCTAAACTATGGCTACACCTTC. Protein: CASSLWAGGLNYGYTF.

The chain employs TRBV4-3 and TRBJ2-3; 11 positions match TRBD2. Per the germline V gene, CDR1 is LGHNA and CDR2 is YSLEER. V was clipped by 0 bases and J by 4 bases; unmatched bases: 9. The CDR3 sequence is 18 residues long. The DNA of the CDR3 is TGCGCCAGCAGCCAAGATCCGAGTAGCGGGGGGGCAGCAGATACGCAGTATTTT. Encoded protein: CASSQDPSSGGAADTQYF.

This chain uses TRBV4-1 with TRBJ2-1; 11 positions match TRBD1. The V and J ends lost 3 bases and 5 bases, in that order; junction bases with no gene match: 6. The CDR3 totals 16 residues. The germline CDR1 and CDR2 sequences are MGHRA and YSYEKL. CDR3: CASSQPGQGGDNEQFF. DNA for the CDR3: TGCGCCAGCAGCCAGCCGGGACAGGGGGGGGACAATGAGCAGTTCTTC.

This chain joins TRBV6-5 and TRBJ1-4; D gene unclear. This CDR3 is built from 15 residues. The V end lost 5 bases, the J end lost 5 bases, and 15 bases lay between the germline ends. The V gene's germline CDR1 is MNHEY and CDR2 SVGAGI. The CDR3 DNA reads as TGTGCCAGCAGTGCCCGGACTGCTAGCAATGAAAAACTGTTTTTT. It yields the protein CASSARTASNEKLFF.

This chain connects TRBV6-6 to TRBJ1-1, with D possibly being TRBD1 (6 bases). The germline gives CDR1 MNHNY, CDR2 SVGAGI (reference sequence). CDR3 length equals 14 residues. V lost 5 bases and J lost 2, with 12 bases in between. As DNA, the CDR3 is TGTGCCAGCAGTCTTTACAGGGCTAACACTGAAGCTTTCTTT. This translates into CASSLYRANTEAFF.

J is TRBJ1-2 and V is TRBV2; D unresolved. The V end lost 6 bases, the J end lost 2 bases, and 13 bases lay between the germline ends. Germline V gene lookup returns CDR1 SNHLY and CDR2 FYNNEI. CDR3 length equals 14 residues. The CDR3 protein is CASRNPGPNYGYTF. As DNA, the CDR3 is TGTGCCAGCAGAAACCCAGGACCGAACTATGGCTACACCTTC.

This rearrangement joins TRBV2 to TRBJ1-1; 7 bases match TRBD1. The germline V gene encodes CDR1 SNHLY and CDR2 FYNNEI. The V segment lost 0 bases and the J segment 9 bases; nucleotides outside the gene matches: 7. This CDR3 spans 14 amino acids. CDR3 DNA sequence: TGTGCCAGCAGTGAAGCAAGGGGGCCCGGTCAAGCTTTCTTT. This translates into CASSEARGPGQAFF.

V is TRBV10-3 and J is TRBJ2-7; a weak D match, TRBD2 (5 bases). Trimming removed 10 bases from V and 5 bases from J, with 15 bases in between. The CDR3 contains 12 residues. The germline gives CDR1 ENHRY, CDR2 SYGVKD. The CDR3 bases are TGTGCCACCCTACTAGAACCCCACGAGCAGTACTTC. This sequence encodes CATLLEPHEQYF.

The V and J genes are TRBV19 and TRBJ1-6, with D perhaps matching TRBD1 (5 bases). The CDR3 is made up of 15 amino acids. V was clipped by 3 bases and J by 6 bases, with 12 bases between them. Germline values: CDR1 LNHDA, CDR2 SQIVND (reference sequence). CDR3 nucleotides: TGTGCCAGTAGTATGGGGGGGTCAGTTAATTCACCCCTCCACTTT. Amino acid sequence: CASSMGGSVNSPLHF.

V and J are TRBV7-2 and TRBJ2-6, with 10 bases fitting TRBD1. The length of the CDR3 is 18 residues. V trimming: 5 bases; J trimming: 2 bases; junction bases outside the gene matches: 9. Per the germline V gene, CDR1 is SGHTA and CDR2 is FQGNSA. In DNA, the CDR3 is TGTGCCAGCAGCCTGACAGGGGGCGCGTTAACTGGGGCCAACGTCCTGACTTTC. Its translation is CASSLTGGALTGANVLTF. The whole variable domain, remainder taken from reference TRBV7-2 and TRBJ2-6, is GAGVSQSPSNKVTEKGKDVELRCDPISGHTALYWYRQSLGQGLEFLIYFQGNSAPDKSGLPSDRFSAERTGGSVSTLTIQRTQQEDSAVYLCASSLTGGALTGANVLTFGAGSRLTVL.

The chain joins TRBV11-2 to TRBJ1-5; D is ambiguous. The CDR3 is made up of 13 amino acids. Germline V gene data show CDR1 as SGHAT and CDR2 as FQNNGV. V was cut by 1 base and J by 7 bases, with 8 bases left in between. CDR3 region: CASSLGGGQPQHF. CDR3 in DNA: TGTGCCAGCAGCTTAGGAGGAGGACAGCCCCAGCATTTT.

V is TRBV29-1 and J is TRBJ1-4, with D possibly being TRBD1 (6 bases). The germline V and J ends were trimmed by 5 bases and 6 bases, with 13 bases remaining between them. Germline-derived CDR1 and CDR2 are SQVTM and ANQGSEA. The CDR3 totals 13 residues. DNA of the CDR3: TGCAGCGTTCGTTTAACAGGGTATGAAAAACTGTTTTTT. Translating gives CSVRLTGYEKLFF.

V gene TRBV19 combines with J gene TRBJ1-1, with a weak D call TRBD1 (6 bases). The CDR3 spans 13 residues. Trimming took off 6 bases at V and 1 base at J, with 9 bases between the two ends. Germline V lookup: CDR1 LNHDA, CDR2 SQIVND (reference sequence). The CDR3 nucleotides read TGTGCCAGTAGGGGCAGGGGGAACACTGAAGCTTTCTTT. Protein sequence: CASRGRGNTEAFF.